These 22 T cell receptor beta chains share one sample of origin, sequenced in a study of cytomegalovirus exposure and HLA in healthy donors. Assay used: immunoSEQ multiplex PCR; TCRdb lists only in-frame clones, some missing. Among some 210,000 clones listed, roughly 80% were seen once. Sequenced input: PBMCs. The source of these receptors is a young woman in good health and CMV-seronegative.

The chain has TRBV9 and TRBJ2-3; D uncertain. The germline V gene encodes CDR1 SGDLS and CDR2 YYNGEE. V lost 2 bases and J lost 2, with 15 bases in between. The CDR3 extends over 16 amino acids. The CDR3 DNA follows: TGTGCCAGCAGCGTTCGAAACGAACGCCTCACAGATACGCAGTATTTT. It translates to CASSVRNERLTDTQYF.

This chain connects TRBV18 to TRBJ1-5; 7 bases map to TRBD1. The J segment lost 6 bases and the V segment lost 3 bases, leaving 8 bases of the junction unmatched. From germline, CDR1 is KGHSH and CDR2 LQKENI. The CDR3 extends over 15 amino acids. CDR3: CASSPRGQVSQPQHF. The DNA for the CDR3 is TGTGCCAGCTCACCGAGGGGGCAGGTTAGTCAGCCCCAGCATTTT. Looking up the rest from reference TRBV18 and TRBJ1-5 gives the full variable domain: NAGVMQNPRHLVRRRGQEARLRCSPMKGHSHVYWYRQLPEEGLKFMVYLQKENIIDESGMPKERFSAEFPKEGPSILRIQQVVRGDSAAYFCASSPRGQVSQPQHFGDGTRLSIL.

The genes are TRBV28 and TRBJ2-7, with 7 bases identical to TRBD2. The V segment lost 7 bases and the J segment 0 bases; nucleotides outside the gene matches: 9. Germline CDR1 reads MDHEN; CDR2 reads SYDVKM. CDR3 length: 15 residues. In DNA form, the CDR3 reads TGTGCCAGCACTTTGAGCGGGGTTAGCTCCTACGAGCAGTACTTC. Encoded protein: CASTLSGVSSYEQYF.

This clone occurred once. V gene TRBV7-7 combines with J gene TRBJ1-3; TRBD1 matches at 8 bases. The CDR3 has 13 residues. The ends lost 4 bases at V and 7 bases at J; junction bases unmatched: 3. The germline CDR1 and CDR2 sequences are SSHAT and FNYEAQ (reference sequence). The CDR3 loop reads CASSSDRGNTIYF. Written as DNA, the CDR3 is TGTGCCAGCAGCTCCGACAGGGGCAACACCATATATTTT.

This sequence joins TRBV27 and TRBJ2-3, with a tentative D call TRBD1 (5 bases). Germline CDR1 is MNHEY and CDR2 is SMNVEV (reference sequence). The CDR3 loop spans 14 amino acids. V lost 7 bases and J lost 1, with 12 bases in between. Here the CDR3 reads CASTRAHRTDTQYF. The CDR3 DNA reads as TGTGCCAGCACCAGGGCCCACCGCACAGATACGCAGTATTTT.

The chain combines TRBV6-1 with TRBJ2-1; no firm D call. The V gene's germline CDR1 is MNHNS and CDR2 SASEGT. V was shortened by 6 bases and J by 3 bases, with 12 bases between the two germline ends. The CDR3 is 14 residues long. The CDR3 bases are TGTGCCAGCAGCGATCCTGTCCGCTACAATGAGCAGTTCTTC. Its protein is CASSDPVRYNEQFF.

The chain uses TRBV7-3 and TRBJ2-1, with D unresolved. Germline CDR1 SGHTA, CDR2 FQGTGA. Trimming shortened V by 5 bases and J by 7 bases, and 6 bases separated the two germline ends. The CDR3 is made up of 11 amino acids. CDR3 nucleotide sequence: TGTGCCAGCAGCCGAGGTAATGAGCAGTTCTTC. Amino acid sequence: CASSRGNEQFF.

The gene calls are TRBV5-1 and TRBJ2-7, with 10 bases lining up with TRBD1. V shed 0 bases, J shed 7 bases, and the junction held 10 bases outside the gene matches. The CDR3 extends over 16 amino acids. Germline CDR1 SGHRS, CDR2 YFSETQ. The chain's CDR3 is CASSLGSGTGVQEQYF. CDR3 DNA: TGCGCCAGCAGCTTGGGTAGTGGGACAGGGGTTCAAGAGCAGTACTTC.

V is TRBV6-1 and J is TRBJ1-5; D is unclear. Trimming removed 4 bases at V and 2 bases at J, with 18 bases between. CDR3 length: 17 amino acids. From germline, CDR1 is MNHNS and CDR2 SASEGT. The CDR3 spells CASSALRGGGGNQPQHF. CDR3 coding DNA: TGTGCCAGCAGTGCCCTCCGGGGTGGTGGGGGCAATCAGCCCCAGCATTTT.

V gene TRBV2 combines with J gene TRBJ1-1; D is possibly TRBD1 (5 bases). Between the trimmed V and J ends, which lost 3 bases and 2 bases, there was a span of 10 bases. The CDR3 totals 14 residues. The V gene's germline CDR1 is SNHLY and CDR2 FYNNEI. The DNA of the CDR3 is TGTGCCAGCAGTGACCTGACAGTAAACACTGAAGCTTTCTTT. Translating it yields CASSDLTVNTEAFF.

This clone was recorded once. V is TRBV5-1 and J is TRBJ2-7; 14 bases line up with TRBD2. The CDR3 has 17 amino acids. V dropped 4 bases and J dropped 3; count of bases not matched to a gene: 9. In germline, CDR1 is SGHRS, CDR2 YFSETQ. The CDR3 protein is CASSVAGTSGSFYEQYF. The CDR3 region has the DNA TGCGCCAGCAGCGTGGCGGGGACTAGCGGGAGCTTCTACGAGCAGTACTTC.

The chain uses TRBV2 and TRBJ2-7; D gene unclear. CDR3 size: 13 residues. CDR1 SNHLY and CDR2 FYNNEI come from the germline V gene. The ends were cut back, 5 bases at V and 6 bases at J, with 14 bases in the middle. This chain's CDR3 is CASSHVRVGEQYF. CDR3 in DNA: TGTGCCAGCAGTCATGTAAGAGTGGGCGAGCAGTACTTC.

The chain carries TRBV27 and TRBJ1-2; D perhaps matches TRBD1 (5 bases). Per the germline V gene, CDR1 is MNHEY and CDR2 is SMNVEV (reference sequence). This CDR3 region has 12 residues. Trimming cost V 6 bases and J 8 bases, with 13 bases left between them. CDR3 in DNA: TGTGCCAGCAGCCTTACGGGGGAGGGCTACACCTTC. Translation gives CASSLTGEGYTF.

This clone occurred once. J is TRBJ2-7 and V is TRBV6-5; D is possibly TRBD1 or TRBD2 (5 bases each). Germline-derived CDR1 and CDR2 are MNHEY and SVGAGI. The V and J ends lost 6 bases and 6 bases respectively, with 21 bases between them. The length of the CDR3 is 15 residues. For the CDR3, the DNA is TGTGCCAGCAGACGAGGGACGGTGGACATGGCCGAGCAGTACTTC. Encoded protein: CASRRGTVDMAEQYF.

The rearrangement uses TRBV27 and TRBJ2-3, with 8 nucleotides matching TRBD1. Trimming removed 6 bases from V and 1 base from J; junction bases left unmatched: 6. The CDR3 loop spans 15 amino acids. CDR1 MNHEY and CDR2 SMNVEV come from the germline V gene (reference sequence). This chain's CDR3 is CASRRPGQGTDTQYF. In DNA, the CDR3 is TGTGCCAGCAGGCGACCGGGACAGGGCACAGATACGCAGTATTTT.

The rearrangement uses TRBV5-1 and TRBJ1-2; no clear D. Trimming took 3 bases from V and 2 from J, leaving 14 bases between them. CDR3 length: 15 amino acids. The germline V gene has CDR1 SGHRS and CDR2 YFSETQ. CDR3 residues: CASSSLVGANYGYTF. CDR3 bases: TGCGCCAGCAGCTCCCTTGTGGGAGCCAACTATGGCTACACCTTC.

This clone was detected only a few times. This rearrangement joins TRBV6-1 to TRBJ1-6; D gene uncertain. Trimming removed 4 bases at V and 5 bases at J, with 12 bases between. The CDR3 has 15 amino acids. CDR1 and CDR2 (germline): MNHNS, SASEGT. The chain's CDR3 is CASSAISSNNSPLHF. In DNA, the CDR3 is TGTGCCAGCAGTGCTATCAGTTCTAATAATTCACCCCTCCACTTT.

The gene calls are TRBV5-1 and TRBJ2-3; 9 bases agree with TRBD2. Germline V gene sequence: CDR1 SGHRS, CDR2 YFSETQ. Germline trimming cut 1 base from V and 0 bases from J; bases unmatched to any gene: 9. The CDR3 covers 18 residues. The DNA for the CDR3 is TGCGCCAGCAGCTTGCAGTCGCCTAGCGGGACTAGCACAGATACGCAGTATTTT. It specifies CASSLQSPSGTSTDTQYF.

The rearrangement links TRBV29-1 to TRBJ2-1; D is unresolved. This CDR3 has 13 residues. V dropped 0 bases and J dropped 5 bases, with 8 bases sitting between them. Germline assignment: CDR1 SQVTM and CDR2 ANQGSEA. CDR3 nucleotides: TGCAGCGTTGAAGATAACTGGAACAATGAGCAGTTCTTC. Its protein product is CSVEDNWNNEQFF.

This chain links TRBV30 with TRBJ2-2; D gene uncertain. Germline V gene data show CDR1 as GTSNPN and CDR2 as SVGIG (reference sequence). V dropped 4 bases and J dropped 5 bases, with 14 bases sitting between them. The CDR3 covers 14 residues. The CDR3 region has the DNA TGTGCCTGGAAGGACCTCGGGCGGACCGGGGAGCTGTTTTTT. Translation gives CAWKDLGRTGELFF.

The genes are TRBV19 and TRBJ1-4; TRBD1 matches at 8 bases. Germline V CDR1 and CDR2: LNHDA, SQIVND (reference sequence). The CDR3 is 16 amino acids. The ends lost 4 bases at V and 4 bases at J; junction bases unmatched: 8. CDR3 sequence reads: CASSTGLGQGNEKLFF. For the CDR3, the DNA is TGTGCCAGTAGTACCGGCCTCGGACAGGGTAATGAAAAACTGTTTTTT.

The chain has TRBV29-1 and TRBJ1-2; possibly TRBD1 for D (5 bases). Between the trimmed V and J ends, which lost 5 bases and 8 bases, there was a span of 15 bases. In germline, CDR1 is SQVTM, CDR2 ANQGSEA. This CDR3 contains 12 residues. CDR3 nucleotides: TGCAGCGTTAAGGGGCACGAGTACGGCTACACCTTC. Residues: CSVKGHEYGYTF.